The clone carrying this TCR beta chain was found many times. Its antigen is unknown. Sequencing used cDNA as its template, made by extracting RNA and reverse transcribing it. Here immunoSEQ multiplex PCR was the method, and the copy in TCRdb shows in-frame clones only, minus some. Seen here are approximately 150,000 clones, approximately 62% observed once, and the top ten hold over 12%. The sample's treatment: oral pan-JAK inhibitor, 5-10 mg twice daily. Samples from alopecia areata patients were lesional scalp punch biopsies and peripheral blood. Germline V lookup: CDR1 SGHDN, CDR2 FVKESK. CDR3 length: 12 amino acids. V shed 4 bases and J shed 7 bases, with 10 bases lying between them. This entry belongs to a study of CD8+ T cells in alopecia areata. The overall study: Among treated patients, severity was scored by affected scalp area percentage. Findings of the study overall: Resident alphabeta T-cell populations of normal skin are likewise subject to sequencing in scalp samples. The study found tofacitinib significantly decreased scalp clonality and expanded CD8+ clones among the top 100.

Sequencing was performed on CD4+ T cells sorted from blood, taken at week 24, from a patient treated with tofacitinib. This chain connects TRBV14 to TRBJ2-5; D remains unclear. The TCR sequence derives from a human donor with alopecia areata. The CDR3 DNA reads as TGTGCCAGCAGCCCGGACCTCGGGACCCAGTACTTC. The encoded protein is CASSPDLGTQYF.